This TCR beta chain was profiled in a study of control samples from healthy donors and cancer patients. The assay was immunoSEQ multiplex PCR, and TCRdb's table has in-frame clones only and misses some. The table records about 170,000 clones, over 85% of them present only once. The CDR3 is made up of 11 amino acids. V lost 2 bases and J 8 bases, leaving 2 bases between the germline ends. The germline V gene has CDR1 SGHKS and CDR2 YYEKEE (reference sequence). The clonotype comes from a woman aged 60-70 years in good health. Sequenced sample: blood. The chain couples TRBV5-5 to TRBJ1-6, with no clear D. This chain's CDR3 is CASSLDSPLHF. DNA of the CDR3: TGTGCCAGCAGCTTAGATTCACCCCTCCACTTT.